This T cell receptor (beta chain) is from a study of blood T cells in healthy people across ages. Whole-study results and caveats: Higher diversity and more naive CD4+ cells were features of long-lived donors, compared to aged donors. A roughly linear age-dependent decrease characterized TCR beta diversity per million T cells.

Points on this clonotype: What it recognizes is unknown.

With a J-beta primer mix and a sample-barcoded 5' primer, a second PCR ran about 6 to 11 cycles. TCRdb recomputed calls from the 5' RACE reads with MiXCR, one row per CDR3 protein. The sample records roughly 2 million distinct CDR3 sequences, roughly 50% being singletons. The CDR3 totals 16 residues. Germline V gene sequence: CDR1 MNHEY, CDR2 SVGAGI. Material: blood. The TCR comes from a woman in her thirties or forties in good health. The chain uses TRBV6-5 and TRBJ2-4; TRBD2 agrees at 12 bases. The J call could be wrong; TRBJ2-7 is a better fit for the DNA end. The chain's CDR3 is CASSPPASGGAREQYF. The CDR3 region has the DNA TGTGCCAGCAGTCCCCCAGCTAGCGGGGGGGCCCGCGAGCAGTACTTC.